The following is a TCR beta chain sequence with its context. Germline CDR1 MDHEN, CDR2 SYDVKM. The CDR3 consists of 14 residues. Deletions cut 5 bases from V and 10 bases from J, with 15 bases between. The entry originates in a study of CD8 T cells in Susac syndrome. The RNA, about 0.45 to 1 ug, was put through reverse transcription using random hexamers. TCR beta CDR3 was amplified by immunoSEQ covering 54 Vbeta and 13 Jbeta. TCRdb recomputed calls from the immunoSEQ multiplex PCR reads with MiXCR, one row per CDR3 protein. The data show approximately 190,000 distinct CDR3 sequences, approximately 94% seen once. Controls were drawn from healthy donors and were matched for age and sex.

Sequenced input: CD4+ T cells from PBMCs. The rearrangement uses TRBV28 and TRBJ1-6, with no clear D. The receptor was isolated from a human donor in good health. CDR3 DNA: TGTGCCAGCAGTCCAGAGTTTAAGGGATCACCCCTCCACTTT. Translating it yields CASSPEFKGSPLHF.